This TCR beta chain is from a study of monozygotic twins with inflammatory bowel disease. The study, taken as a whole, reports: The study supported no single strong signal or clonotype linked to IBD. Twins with IBD were found to have lower TCRbeta diversity (inverse Simpson) than healthy co-twins.

About this clonotype: The antigen is undetermined.

The CDR3 length is 14 residues. Germline CDR1 is SGHNT and CDR2 is YYREEE (reference sequence). Input per TCR library consisted of roughly 4,000 ng of total RNA. TCRdb reprocessed the 5' RACE reads and stores each CDR3 protein as one record, lacking DNA. The data show about 160,000 distinct CDR3 sequences, and the top ten clones hold 6.5% to 9%. The origin of this receptor is a human donor with ulcerative colitis or Crohn's disease, or a healthy co-twin of an affected twin (not recorded which). The genes are TRBV5-4 and TRBJ2-3. Sample: blood. CDR3: CASSLGQDTDTQYF. Looking up the rest from reference TRBV5-4 and TRBJ2-3 gives the full variable domain: ETGVTQSPTHLIKTRGQQVTLRCSSQSGHNTVSWYQQALGQGPQFIFQYYREEENGRGNFPPRFSGLQFPNYSSELNVNALELDDSALYLCASSLGQDTDTQYFGPGTRLTVL.